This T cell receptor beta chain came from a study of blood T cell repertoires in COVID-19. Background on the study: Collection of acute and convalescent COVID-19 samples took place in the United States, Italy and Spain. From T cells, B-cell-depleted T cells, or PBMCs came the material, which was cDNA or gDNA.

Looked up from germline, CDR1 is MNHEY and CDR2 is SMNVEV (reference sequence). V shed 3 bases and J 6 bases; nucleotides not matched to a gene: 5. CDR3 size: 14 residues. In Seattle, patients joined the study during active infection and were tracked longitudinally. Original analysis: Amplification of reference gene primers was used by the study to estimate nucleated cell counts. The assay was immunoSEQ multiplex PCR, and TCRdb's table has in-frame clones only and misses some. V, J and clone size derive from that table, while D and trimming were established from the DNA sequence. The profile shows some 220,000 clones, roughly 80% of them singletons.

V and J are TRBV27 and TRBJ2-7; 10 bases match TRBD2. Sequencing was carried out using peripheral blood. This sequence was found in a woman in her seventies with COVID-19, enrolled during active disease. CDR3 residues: CASSFRLAGVEQYF. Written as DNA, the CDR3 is TGTGCCAGCAGTTTCCGGCTAGCGGGAGTCGAGCAGTACTTC.